Following are 19 T cell receptor beta chains from one sample sequenced in a study of technical replicates of blood from a few donors. Profiled with immunoSEQ multiplex PCR; TCRdb holds only in-frame clones, not every one. This sample has 78,000 or so clones, with 90% to 95% found just once. Input material: T cells isolated from PBMCs. The receptor source for this set is a human donor in good health. Some clones in this sample may be carry-over from other donors' samples.

The chain joins TRBV6-5 to TRBJ2-2; possibly TRBD1 for D (6 bases). Deletions cut 8 bases from V and 3 bases from J, with 13 bases between. CDR3 length: 14 amino acids. CDR1 is MNHEY, CDR2 SVGAGI, per germline. The CDR3 DNA reads as TGTGCCAGCGCCAGGGGCGAAGACACCGGGGAGCTGTTTTTT. It specifies CASARGEDTGELFF.

The chain joins TRBV14 to TRBJ2-6, with TRBD1 identical over 8 bases. After removal of 1 base from V and 0 bases from J, the junction contained 2 bases not matched to a gene. CDR3 size: 17 residues. Germline V CDR1 and CDR2: SGHDN, FVKESK. The CDR3 nucleotides read TGTGCCAGCAGCCAAGGGACAGGGCGCTCTGGGGCCAACGTCCTGACTTTC. Protein: CASSQGTGRSGANVLTF. The entire variable domain, with the rest obtained from reference TRBV14 and TRBJ2-6, is as follows: EAGVTQFPSHSVIEKGQTVTLRCDPISGHDNLYWYRRVMGKEIKFLLHFVKESKQDESGMPNNRFLAERTGGTYSTLKVQPAELEDSGVYFCASSQGTGRSGANVLTFGAGSRLTVL.

The chain combines TRBV5-1 with TRBJ1-2, with D uncertain. There are 13 residues in the CDR3. Trimming pared 2 bases from V and 2 bases from J, leaving 7 bases between. Germline V gene data show CDR1 as SGHRS and CDR2 as YFSETQ. The CDR3 nucleotides are TGCGCCAGCAGCTTAGAACAAAACTATGGCTACACCTTC. It specifies CASSLEQNYGYTF. The full variable domain, in which reference TRBV5-1 and TRBJ1-2 provide the parts outside the CDR3, is KAGVTQTPRYLIKTRGQQVTLSCSPISGHRSVSWYQQTPGQGLQFLFEYFSETQRNKGNFPGRFSGRQFSNSRSEMNVSTLELGDSALYLCASSLEQNYGYTFGSGTRLTVV.

The chain couples TRBV2 to TRBJ1-2, with 10 bases identical to TRBD1. The CDR3 loop spans 16 amino acids. V shed 6 bases, J shed 8 bases, and the junction held 15 bases outside the gene matches. CDR1 and CDR2 from the germline V gene are SNHLY and FYNNEI. In nucleotides, the CDR3 is TGTGCCAGCAGGGAGGGGACAGGGGATTATGTTTCGGGCTACACCTTC. Residues: CASREGTGDYVSGYTF.

The rearrangement links TRBV19 to TRBJ2-7; the match to TRBD1 covers 9 bases. CDR3 length: 14 residues. Germline CDR1 LNHDA, CDR2 SQIVND (reference sequence). V shed 5 bases, J shed 4 bases, and the junction held 6 bases outside the gene matches. The CDR3 sequence: CASSAGTGFYEQYF. In DNA form, the CDR3 reads TGTGCCAGTAGTGCCGGGACAGGGTTTTACGAGCAGTACTTC.

This clone appeared a single time. This chain joins TRBV5-4 and TRBJ2-2; TRBD1 might be the D (5 bases). V dropped 4 bases and J dropped 0 bases, with 13 bases sitting between them. Looked up from germline, CDR1 is SGHNT and CDR2 is YYREEE (reference sequence). This CDR3 contains 16 residues. DNA of the CDR3: TGTGCCAGCAGCCCCCGACAGACCCCGAACACCGGGGAGCTGTTTTTT. Amino acids: CASSPRQTPNTGELFF.

The chain carries TRBV5-5 and TRBJ1-6; D perhaps matches TRBD1 (5 bases). The CDR3 loop spans 14 amino acids. The V end was cut by 0 bases, the J end by 16 bases, with 17 bases between. Germline loops: CDR1 SGHKS, CDR2 YYEKEE (reference sequence). CDR3 nucleotide sequence: TGTGCCAGCAGCTTGGGGGCCGGGGGGGTCCGGCTCCACTTT. Translating it yields CASSLGAGGVRLHF.

The chain recombines TRBV28 with TRBJ1-1, with D unresolved. The V and J ends lost 8 bases and 1 base respectively, with 11 bases between them. Germline V gene data show CDR1 as MDHEN and CDR2 as SYDVKM. The CDR3 has 13 residues. The DNA for the CDR3 is TGTGCCAGCCACTCACAGCCGAACACTGAAGCTTTCTTT. Translation gives CASHSQPNTEAFF. The full variable domain, its missing parts supplied by reference TRBV28 and TRBJ1-1, is DVKVTQSSRYLVKRTGEKVFLECVQDMDHENMFWYRQDPGLGLRLIYFSYDVKMKEKGDIPEGYSVSREKKERFSLILESASTNQTSMYLCASHSQPNTEAFFGQGTRLTVV.

This clone has a single count. This sequence joins TRBV6-6 and TRBJ2-2; a possible D gene is TRBD2 (5 bases). The V and J ends lost 6 bases and 5 bases respectively, with 16 bases between them. CDR1 and CDR2 from the germline V gene are MNHNY and SVGAGI (reference sequence). This CDR3 comprises 15 residues. CDR3 sequence reads: CASRFTASLTGELFF. CDR3 bases: TGTGCCAGCAGGTTCACAGCTAGCTTGACCGGGGAGCTGTTTTTT.

The chain uses TRBV7-9 and TRBJ1-2; 8 nucleotides match TRBD1. J gave up 7 bases and V 6 bases, and 7 bases lay outside the gene matches. The CDR3 contains 13 residues. Germline V gives CDR1 SEHNR, CDR2 FQNEAQ (reference sequence). The CDR3 region is CASSYDRGGGYTF. CDR3 nucleotides: TGTGCCAGCAGTTACGACAGGGGCGGTGGCTACACCTTC.

V usage is TRBV30 and J usage is TRBJ1-5, with a weak D call TRBD1 (5 bases). This CDR3 region has 17 residues. With 2 bases removed from V and 0 bases from J, the gap between germline ends came to 17 bases. The germline V gene encodes CDR1 GTSNPN and CDR2 SVGIG (reference sequence). CDR3 amino acids: CAWSPSPGVRSNQPQHF. The CDR3 region has the DNA TGTGCCTGGAGTCCTAGTCCGGGGGTCCGTAGCAATCAGCCCCAGCATTTT.

V is TRBV23-1 and J is TRBJ2-5, with unresolved D. TRBV23-1 is flagged as an ORF with uncertain function. CDR3 length equals 17 residues. V was cut by 2 bases and J by 1 base, with 17 bases left in between. The CDR3 sequence: CASSQEVRGVAQETQYF. CDR3 DNA sequence: TGCGCCAGCAGTCAAGAAGTTAGAGGCGTGGCCCAAGAGACCCAGTACTTC.

V gene TRBV5-1 combines with J gene TRBJ1-2; TRBD1 agrees at 11 bases. The CDR3 totals 17 residues. Per the germline V gene, CDR1 is SGHRS and CDR2 is YFSETQ. V dropped 2 bases and J dropped 6; count of bases not matched to a gene: 12. The CDR3 spells CASSFGTGGPKSDGYTF. The CDR3 nucleotides are TGCGCCAGCAGCTTCGGGACAGGGGGGCCAAAAAGCGATGGCTACACCTTC.

The V call is TRBV7-9, the J call TRBJ2-7, with 8 bases aligning to TRBD2. This CDR3 contains 14 residues. The junction had 7 bases not matched to a gene; V was cut back by 7 bases and J by 2 bases. Germline V gives CDR1 SEHNR, CDR2 FQNEAQ (reference sequence). The CDR3: CASISGTSPYEQYF. CDR3 nucleotides: TGTGCCAGCATCTCCGGGACTAGTCCCTACGAGCAGTACTTC.

The chain uses TRBV7-9 and TRBJ1-5; 12 nucleotides line up with TRBD1. V gave up 2 bases and J gave up 9 bases; unmatched junction bases: 8. Germline V gives CDR1 SEHNR, CDR2 FQNEAQ (reference sequence). The CDR3 has 16 residues. The CDR3 reads CASSLYHWDRGRPQHF. DNA of the CDR3: TGTGCCAGCAGCTTATATCACTGGGACAGGGGGCGGCCCCAGCATTTT.

This clone was detected once. This rearrangement joins TRBV12-5 to TRBJ2-2; 8 bases map to TRBD2. V dropped 5 bases and J dropped 5; count of bases not matched to a gene: 7. This CDR3 comprises 15 residues. Germline V lookup: CDR1 LGHNT, CDR2 FRNRAP. CDR3 sequence (DNA): TGTGCTAGTGGTCTCCGGGAGGGGGGAACCGGGGAGCTGTTTTTT. Translation gives CASGLREGGTGELFF.

The V gene is TRBV7-6, the J gene TRBJ2-7, with D possibly matching TRBD2 (7 bases). The CDR3 is made up of 15 amino acids. Trimming removed 5 bases at V and 4 bases at J, with 18 bases between. Germline CDR1 SGHVS, CDR2 FNYEAQ. In nucleotides, the CDR3 is TGTGCCAGCAGCGGTTTACGGGGGGCGGGATACGAGCAGTACTTC. Translated, it gives CASSGLRGAGYEQYF.

The genes are TRBV5-1 and TRBJ2-1; TRBD1 matches at 7 bases. The CDR3 length is 15 residues. V was pared by 2 bases and J by 7 bases, with 9 bases of the junction left unmatched. The germline gives CDR1 SGHRS, CDR2 YFSETQ. The CDR3 DNA follows: TGCGCCAGCAGCTTAGAACAACAGGGGTGGAATGAGCAGTTCTTC. Amino acids: CASSLEQQGWNEQFF.

The rearrangement joins TRBV5-1 to TRBJ2-7, with a tentative D call TRBD1 (5 bases). Germline CDR1 and CDR2: SGHRS and YFSETQ. The CDR3 runs to 12 residues. Trimming pared 2 bases from V and 7 bases from J, leaving 10 bases between. The CDR3 region is CASSFPRGEQYF. The CDR3, as DNA: TGCGCCAGCAGCTTCCCAAGGGGAGAGCAGTACTTC.